The sequence of this T cell receptor (beta chain) was determined in a study of blood T cells in healthy people across ages. Through a sample-barcoded 5' primer and a J-beta primer mix, a second PCR was run for roughly 7 to 11 cycles. A single record per CDR3 protein comes from TCRdb applying MiXCR to the 5' RACE reads. Of 800,000 to 950,000 distinct CDR3 sequences in the sample, 25% to 35% were seen once. Study-level points and caveats: Older age went with lower TCR beta diversity per million T cells, in a roughly linear way.

Comments on this clonotype: The antigen is unknown.

V was cut by 2 bases and J by 14 bases, with 7 bases left in between. In germline, CDR1 is MDHEN, CDR2 SYDVKM. This CDR3 spans 11 amino acids. These records were also assigned to another study, of T cells of mothers and their children. From that study: Nobody spotted any persistent microchimeric T cell clones.

The sequence derives from a woman in her thirties or forties in good health. The chain employs TRBV28 and TRBJ1-6; D unresolved. Sequences were obtained from blood. The CDR3 here is CASSLLGTLHF. The CDR3 DNA reads TGTGCCAGCAGTTTACTGGGCACCCTCCACTTT.